A single sample is the source of the 31 T cell receptor beta chains below, sequenced in a study of graft-versus-host responses after intestinal transplantation (dated by TCRdb to 2020 to 2022). The intended sense of this specimen's time point label: cells obtained before transplantation from donor or recipient. For these TCRs, the target antigens are not known. Library preparation was by the immunoSEQ multiplex PCR assay. This immuneACCESS table, as held by TCRdb, lists in-frame sequences with V and J called but not all clones. Of the missing ones, under half trace to an unresolved V gene in checked studies; the others have no known cause. The sample data list 89,000 or so clones, and 80% to 85% of these were observed just once. 0.65% to 0.95% of the sample is held by the ten biggest clonotypes. Sequences were derived from unstimulated CD4+ T cells sorted from spleen or lymph node cells, sampled before intestinal transplant. These receptors were taken from a human donor who received an intestinal transplant.

This clone appeared once. V and J are TRBV28 and TRBJ2-1; no firm D call. Trimming removed 5 bases from V and 10 bases from J, with 12 bases in between. This CDR3 region has 12 residues. Germline V gene sequence: CDR1 MDHEN, CDR2 SYDVKM. The CDR3 coding sequence is TGTGCCAGCAGTCAACGACGGGTCGAGCAGTTCTTC. This encodes CASSQRRVEQFF.

The chain carries TRBV7-8 and TRBJ1-4; no definite D call. Deletions cut 0 bases from V and 2 bases from J, with 10 bases between. CDR3 size: 16 residues. Germline CDR1 reads SGHVS; CDR2 reads FQNEAQ. CDR3 sequence reads: CASSLAHGRTNEKLFF. CDR3 bases: TGTGCCAGCAGCTTAGCGCACGGCAGGACTAATGAAAAACTGTTTTTT.

This chain uses TRBV28 with TRBJ1-4; TRBD1 might be the D (6 bases). CDR3 length: 15 amino acids. V shed 6 bases and J shed 0 bases, with 11 bases lying between them. From germline, CDR1 is MDHEN and CDR2 SYDVKM. CDR3 coding DNA: TGTGCCAGCAGAAGTCCAGGGGCAACTAATGAAAAACTGTTTTTT. This gives the protein CASRSPGATNEKLFF.

The rearrangement links TRBV18 to TRBJ1-1, with TRBD1 matching over 7 bases. CDR1 and CDR2 from the germline V gene are KGHSH and LQKENI. Trimming took 4 bases from V and 3 from J; bases not matched to a gene: 5. CDR3 size: 14 residues. CDR3 amino acids: CASSRQGGDTEAFF. CDR3 sequence (DNA): TGTGCCAGCTCACGACAGGGCGGGGACACTGAAGCTTTCTTT.

The chain has TRBV19 and TRBJ2-7; 7 bases match TRBD2. The germline V gene has CDR1 LNHDA and CDR2 SQIVND (reference sequence). The CDR3 is made up of 14 amino acids. After removal of 5 bases from V and 3 bases from J, the junction contained 7 bases not matched to a gene. This chain's CDR3 is CASSSQAGNYEQYF. CDR3 DNA: TGTGCCAGTAGTTCCCAAGCGGGGAACTACGAGCAGTACTTC.

In this sample, this clone turned up once. The chain carries TRBV4-1 and TRBJ2-7; 9 bases align to TRBD1. The CDR3 totals 15 residues. Looked up from germline, CDR1 is MGHRA and CDR2 is YSYEKL. Trimming at V came to 4 bases and at J to 6 bases, leaving 10 bases not matched to a gene. CDR3 sequence: CASSPAHRDRAEQYF. The CDR3 nucleotides are TGCGCCAGCAGCCCCGCCCACCGGGACAGGGCCGAGCAGTACTTC.

This clone was found once. The chain combines TRBV10-3 with TRBJ2-5; 8 bases are shared with TRBD1. The CDR3 is 12 amino acids. CDR1 and CDR2 (germline): ENHRY, SYGVKD. V trimming: 10 bases; J trimming: 6 bases; junction bases outside the gene matches: 7. CDR3 DNA sequence: TGTGCCACCCGACAGGGGACTCAGACCCAGTACTTC. Translation: CATRQGTQTQYF.

The chain recombines TRBV4-2 with TRBJ2-7; 7 bases are a match to TRBD2. The CDR3 has 16 amino acids. The junction had 13 bases not matched to a gene; V was cut back by 6 bases and J by 2 bases. The V gene's germline CDR1 is LGHNA and CDR2 YNFKEQ. CDR3 sequence: CASSRGSGLLTYEQYF. The CDR3 DNA reads as TGTGCCAGCAGTCGCGGGTCGGGACTACTCACCTACGAGCAGTACTTC.

The V call is TRBV7-8, the J call TRBJ1-1, with TRBD1 matching over 9 bases. This CDR3 has 13 residues. V shed 4 bases, J shed 3 bases, and the junction held 0 bases outside the gene matches. In germline, CDR1 is SGHVS, CDR2 FQNEAQ. The CDR3, as DNA: TGTGCCAGCAGCTGGGACAGGGACACTGAAGCTTTCTTT. It yields the protein CASSWDRDTEAFF. Combining the CDR3 with reference TRBV7-8 and TRBJ1-1 gives the whole variable domain GAGVSQSPRYKVAKRGQDVALRCDPISGHVSLFWYQQALGQGPEFLTYFQNEAQLDKSGLPSDRFFAERPEGSVSTLKIQRTQQEDSAVYLCASSWDRDTEAFFGQGTRLTVV.

The genes are TRBV25-1 and TRBJ2-7; 7 bases are shared with TRBD1. V was pared by 6 bases and J by 0 bases, with 8 bases of the junction left unmatched. Germline lookup yields CDR1 MGHDK and CDR2 SYGVNS. The CDR3 extends over 15 amino acids. The CDR3 protein is CASSETGLSSYEQYF. Here the CDR3 DNA reads TGTGCCAGCAGCGAGACAGGGCTAAGCTCCTACGAGCAGTACTTC.

The gene calls are TRBV5-6 and TRBJ2-5, with 10 bases identical to TRBD2. From germline, CDR1 is SGHDT and CDR2 YYEEEE. The CDR3 spans 15 residues. The ends lost 2 bases at V and 5 bases at J; junction bases unmatched: 6. CDR3 sequence: CASSLSSGRRETQYF. For the CDR3, the DNA is TGTGCCAGCAGCTTAAGTAGCGGGAGGCGGGAGACCCAGTACTTC.

This clone was seen a handful of times. This chain uses TRBV18 with TRBJ1-1; TRBD1 is a possible D gene (5 bases). Germline CDR1 and CDR2: KGHSH and LQKENI. The CDR3 runs 16 residues. Trimming pared 5 bases from V and 1 base from J, leaving 17 bases between. The CDR3 DNA reads as TGTGCCAGCTCATACGGTGCCTTGGGGGGGAACACTGAAGCTTTCTTT. Its translation: CASSYGALGGNTEAFF. Using reference TRBV18 and TRBJ1-1 for the parts outside the CDR3, the full variable domain is NAGVMQNPRHLVRRRGQEARLRCSPMKGHSHVYWYRQLPEEGLKFMVYLQKENIIDESGMPKERFSAEFPKEGPSILRIQQVVRGDSAAYFCASSYGALGGNTEAFFGQGTRLTVV.

The rearrangement joins TRBV7-9 to TRBJ1-2, with TRBD1 matching over 8 bases. In germline, CDR1 is SEHNR, CDR2 FQNEAQ (reference sequence). Germline trimming cut 3 bases from V and 7 bases from J; bases unmatched to any gene: 7. This CDR3 region has 14 residues. The CDR3 bases are TGTGCCAGCAGCTTTCCCGGGACAGGAGTTGGCTACACCTTC. Translated: CASSFPGTGVGYTF.

The chain uses TRBV5-1 and TRBJ2-2; 7 nucleotides align to TRBD1. This CDR3 spans 15 amino acids. V shed 2 bases, J shed 5 bases, and the junction held 6 bases outside the gene matches. The V gene's germline CDR1 is SGHRS and CDR2 YFSETQ. CDR3 DNA: TGCGCCAGCAGCTTCTCGGACAGGAGAACCGGGGAGCTGTTTTTT. This sequence encodes CASSFSDRRTGELFF.

The V gene is TRBV7-2, the J gene TRBJ1-2; 7 bases agree with TRBD1. CDR1 is SGHTA and CDR2 is FQGNSA in the germline V gene. Unmatched junction bases numbered 4, after V lost 5 bases and J lost 4 bases. The CDR3 runs 13 residues. For the CDR3, the DNA is TGTGCCAGCAGCCCGGGACAGTTCTATGGCTACACCTTC. It specifies CASSPGQFYGYTF.

The chain couples TRBV7-8 to TRBJ1-2; D ambiguous. The CDR3 extends over 13 amino acids. CDR1 and CDR2 from the germline V gene are SGHVS and FQNEAQ. Trimming pared 2 bases from V and 7 bases from J, leaving 11 bases between. Here the CDR3 reads CASSLTYRGGYTF. CDR3 in DNA: TGTGCCAGCAGCTTAACCTACCGGGGTGGCTACACCTTC. Supplemented by reference TRBV7-8 and TRBJ1-2, the full variable domain reads GAGVSQSPRYKVAKRGQDVALRCDPISGHVSLFWYQQALGQGPEFLTYFQNEAQLDKSGLPSDRFFAERPEGSVSTLKIQRTQQEDSAVYLCASSLTYRGGYTFGSGTRLTVV.

In DNA, the CDR3 is TGTGCCAGCAGTCACAAAAGCGGTAGGGAGACCCAGTACTTC. It translates to CASSHKSGRETQYF. The chain combines TRBV6-6 with TRBJ2-5; TRBD2 is a possible D gene (5 bases). The CDR3 consists of 14 residues. V was cut by 5 bases and J by 5 bases, with 15 bases left in between. Germline V CDR1 and CDR2: MNHNY, SVGAGI (reference sequence).

The V call is TRBV10-3, the J call TRBJ1-2; 7 bases line up with TRBD1. From germline, CDR1 is ENHRY and CDR2 SYGVKD. Trimming at V came to 3 bases and at J to 4 bases, leaving 5 bases not matched to a gene. CDR3 size: 14 residues. The chain's CDR3 is CAISDLGQIYGYTF. In nucleotides, the CDR3 is TGTGCCATCAGTGACTTGGGACAGATCTATGGCTACACCTTC.

V and J are TRBV28 and TRBJ2-5, with 9 positions matching TRBD1. V gave up 7 bases and J gave up 5 bases; unmatched junction bases: 11. Looked up from germline, CDR1 is MDHEN and CDR2 is SYDVKM. The CDR3 is 15 amino acids. The chain's CDR3 is CASTAGTGPSETQYF. CDR3 sequence (DNA): TGTGCCAGCACCGCCGGGACAGGGCCTTCGGAGACCCAGTACTTC.

J is TRBJ1-5 and V is TRBV4-1, with TRBD1 as a possible D gene (5 bases). The germline V gene encodes CDR1 MGHRA and CDR2 YSYEKL. V dropped 4 bases and J dropped 2 bases, with 15 bases sitting between them. This CDR3 is 16 amino acids long. The chain's CDR3 is CASSRPEGGGNQPQHF. The CDR3 nucleotides are TGCGCCAGCAGCCGACCGGAGGGAGGGGGCAATCAGCCCCAGCATTTT.

The rearrangement links TRBV28 to TRBJ2-7; D gene ambiguous. This CDR3 is built from 11 residues. Germline V CDR1 and CDR2: MDHEN, SYDVKM. V lost 3 bases, J lost 4 bases, and 4 bases lay in between. Here the CDR3 reads CASSFRYEQYF. CDR3 nucleotides: TGTGCCAGCAGTTTTCGGTACGAGCAGTACTTC.

This clone has more than one count but fewer than ten. V gene TRBV4-2 combines with J gene TRBJ2-7, with 9 bases identical to TRBD1. V shed 1 base, J shed 3 bases, and the junction held 13 bases outside the gene matches. The germline V gene has CDR1 LGHNA and CDR2 YNFKEQ. The CDR3 covers 18 residues. Written as DNA, the CDR3 is TGTGCCAGCAGCCAAGCCTTGAATTCGGGGACAGGGCTCTACGAGCAGTACTTC. This sequence encodes CASSQALNSGTGLYEQYF.

This chain connects TRBV11-2 to TRBJ1-4; D is unresolved. The ends were cut back, 5 bases at V and 5 bases at J, with 9 bases in the middle. The germline V gene has CDR1 SGHAT and CDR2 FQNNGV. CDR3 length: 13 amino acids. The CDR3 DNA follows: TGTGCCAGCAGCCCTAGGCCAAATGAAAAACTGTTTTTT. Protein: CASSPRPNEKLFF.

The V and J genes are TRBV5-1 and TRBJ2-1, with a weak D call TRBD1 (6 bases). The germline gives CDR1 SGHRS, CDR2 YFSETQ. CDR3 size: 15 residues. V was clipped by 5 bases and J by 1 base, with 13 bases between them. CDR3 sequence: CASSPRQESYNEQFF. The CDR3 nucleotides read TGCGCCAGCAGTCCTAGACAGGAATCCTACAATGAGCAGTTCTTC.

The chain joins TRBV10-3 to TRBJ1-5; D is uncertain. Germline values: CDR1 ENHRY, CDR2 SYGVKD. The CDR3 covers 15 residues. Trimming stripped 3 bases from V and 1 base from J, with 10 bases between. The CDR3 reads CAISDRGGSNQPQHF. The CDR3 DNA follows: TGTGCCATCAGTGATCGAGGAGGGAGCAATCAGCCCCAGCATTTT.

This sequence joins TRBV10-3 and TRBJ2-7; possibly TRBD1 for D (5 bases). Germline assignment: CDR1 ENHRY and CDR2 SYGVKD. The CDR3 consists of 13 residues. Trimming pared 4 bases from V and 0 bases from J, leaving 7 bases between. In DNA, the CDR3 is TGTGCCATCAGTGTCAGGGACTCCTACGAGCAGTACTTC. It codes for CAISVRDSYEQYF.

The rearrangement links TRBV2 to TRBJ2-1, with TRBD2 as a possible D gene (6 bases). Trimming left V 7 bases short and J 7 bases short, with 14 bases between. The CDR3 loop spans 13 amino acids. CDR1 and CDR2 from the germline V gene are SNHLY and FYNNEI. The CDR3 reads CASKVSGANEQFF. CDR3 nucleotide sequence: TGTGCCAGCAAGGTTAGCGGAGCAAATGAGCAGTTCTTC.

The chain carries TRBV20-1 and TRBJ2-5, with a tentative D call TRBD1 (5 bases). Germline assignment: CDR1 DFQATT and CDR2 SNEGSKA (reference sequence). The V end was cut by 3 bases, the J end by 3 bases, with 5 bases between. CDR3 length: 11 residues. The DNA of the CDR3 is TGCAGTGCTAGGGACAAAGAGACCCAGTACTTC. Translation gives CSARDKETQYF.

This clone was detected a few times. This rearrangement joins TRBV7-2 to TRBJ2-2; a possible D gene is TRBD2 (6 bases). V was clipped by 7 bases and J by 7 bases, with 16 bases between them. The CDR3 is 14 amino acids. Germline values: CDR1 SGHTA, CDR2 FQGNSA. CDR3 nucleotide sequence: TGTGCCAGCACCAAAGCCTCGACTAGCGGGGAGCTGTTTTTT. This translates into CASTKASTSGELFF.

The rearrangement links TRBV10-3 to TRBJ2-1; D remains ambiguous. The CDR3 length is 14 residues. The germline gives CDR1 ENHRY, CDR2 SYGVKD. V lost 0 bases to trimming and J lost 7 bases, with 10 bases between them. In DNA, the CDR3 is TGTGCCATCAGTGAGTCGTTGTTAATTAATGAGCAGTTCTTC. It translates to CAISESLLINEQFF.

Comment on this clone: This CDR3 is also generated by other DNA sequences in the sample. The chain couples TRBV7-3 to TRBJ2-5; D may be TRBD2 (6 bases). This CDR3 contains 13 residues. V was clipped by 2 bases and J by 6 bases, with 10 bases between them. Germline loops: CDR1 SGHTA, CDR2 FQGTGA. DNA for the CDR3: TGTGCCAGCAGCTTAGGCCGGGGGAAGACCCAGTACTTC. As protein: CASSLGRGKTQYF.